Following are 19 T cell receptor beta chains from one sample sequenced in a study of blood T cell repertoires in COVID-19. The protocol was immunoSEQ multiplex PCR, while the TCRdb copy is restricted to in-frame clones and leaves out a portion. The top ten clones hold 2.2% of a sample with approximately 270,000 clones, about 89% of them seen once. The specimen was peripheral blood. Receptor source: a man aged 45-65 years with acute or convalescent COVID-19.

The chain is built from TRBV5-6 and TRBJ1-5, with 10 positions matching TRBD1. The CDR3 totals 17 residues. Germline-derived CDR1 and CDR2 are SGHDT and YYEEEE. V shed 2 bases, J shed 3 bases, and the junction held 8 bases outside the gene matches. CDR3 nucleotide sequence: TGTGCCAGCAGCTTTCGACAGGGGGCGCTTGCCAATCAGCCCCAGCATTTT. Translation: CASSFRQGALANQPQHF.

The chain couples TRBV27 to TRBJ1-5; possible D gene TRBD1, 6 bases. Germline lookup yields CDR1 MNHEY and CDR2 SMNVEV (reference sequence). The CDR3 spans 14 residues. Trimming shortened V by 3 bases and J by 3 bases, and 9 bases separated the two germline ends. The CDR3 is CASSFQGNNQPQHF. CDR3 bases: TGTGCCAGCAGTTTCCAGGGGAACAATCAGCCCCAGCATTTT.

This clone was observed once. The V call is TRBV29-1, the J call TRBJ2-5; 8 nucleotides line up with TRBD1. The CDR3 runs 13 residues. Germline-derived CDR1 and CDR2 are SQVTM and ANQGSEA. V was pared by 3 bases and J by 3 bases, with 3 bases of the junction left unmatched. Written as DNA, the CDR3 is TGCAGCGTTGACGGACAGGGCGAAGAGACCCAGTACTTC. Translated, it gives CSVDGQGEETQYF. Using reference TRBV29-1 and TRBJ2-5 for the parts outside the CDR3, the full variable domain is SAVISQKPSRDICQRGTSLTIQCQVDSQVTMMFWYRQQPGQSLTLIATANQGSEATYESGFVIDKFPISRPNLTFSTLTVSNMSPEDSSIYLCSVDGQGEETQYFGPGTRLLVL.

V is TRBV18 and J is TRBJ2-5, with D unresolved. The CDR3 sequence is 14 residues long. Trimming cost V 0 bases and J 4 bases, with 9 bases left between them. The germline V gene encodes CDR1 KGHSH and CDR2 LQKENI. Written as DNA, the CDR3 is TGTGCCAGCTCACCACCAGCCCAGCGAGAGACCCAGTACTTC. Protein sequence: CASSPPAQRETQYF.

The gene calls are TRBV30 and TRBJ2-1, with 13 nucleotides matching TRBD2. Germline V CDR1 and CDR2: GTSNPN, SVGIG (reference sequence). V gave up 0 bases and J gave up 9 bases; unmatched junction bases: 5. The length of the CDR3 is 15 residues. The CDR3 DNA follows: TGTGCCTGGAGTGTATTTGGACTAGCGGGGGCTGAGCAGTTCTTC. Amino acids: CAWSVFGLAGAEQFF.

The rearrangement uses TRBV7-9 and TRBJ2-5; unclear D gene. The CDR3 extends over 12 amino acids. Per germline, CDR1 SEHNR and CDR2 FQNEAQ (reference sequence). The V end was cut by 4 bases, the J end by 4 bases, with 7 bases between. The CDR3 nucleotides read TGTGCCAGCAGCTCTTTGCGAGAGACCCAGTACTTC. Translation: CASSSLRETQYF.

This sequence joins TRBV6-5 and TRBJ1-1; TRBD1 matches 9 bases. There are 15 residues in the CDR3. CDR1 is MNHEY, CDR2 SVGAGI, per germline. The V gene end was trimmed by 8 bases and the J gene end by 4 bases; junction bases not matched to a gene: 11. The DNA of the CDR3 is TGTGCCAGCGCCACGCCGGGACAGGGAGGCACTGAAGCTTTCTTT. It translates to CASATPGQGGTEAFF.

This chain links TRBV6-2 or TRBV6-3 with TRBJ2-1, with TRBD1 identical over 8 bases. Trimming at V came to 6 bases and at J to 3 bases, leaving 13 bases not matched to a gene. The CDR3 loop spans 17 amino acids. Germline V gives CDR1 MNHEY, CDR2 SVGEGT. The CDR3 is CASRPSTQGAFYNEQFF. CDR3 sequence (DNA): TGTGCCAGCAGGCCTTCTACCCAGGGGGCTTTCTACAATGAGCAGTTCTTC.

This chain uses TRBV6-6 with TRBJ1-5; no firm D call. This CDR3 is built from 16 residues. Trimming removed 6 bases at V and 1 base at J, with 16 bases between. CDR1 and CDR2 from the germline V gene are MNHNY and SVGAGI (reference sequence). This CDR3 is CASRENGMGSNQPQHF. The DNA for the CDR3 is TGTGCCAGCAGGGAGAACGGGATGGGGAGCAATCAGCCCCAGCATTTT.

The rearrangement joins TRBV27 to TRBJ1-5, with TRBD1 as a possible D gene (5 bases). Germline V gene sequence: CDR1 MNHEY, CDR2 SMNVEV (reference sequence). Trimming cost V 3 bases and J 1 base, with 7 bases left between them. The CDR3 consists of 14 residues. The CDR3: CASSLEGSNQPQHF. The CDR3 DNA reads as TGTGCCAGCAGTTTGGAGGGGAGCAATCAGCCCCAGCATTTT.

The V and J genes are TRBV29-1 and TRBJ2-3; 9 bases agree with TRBD1. This CDR3 comprises 15 residues. CDR1 is SQVTM, CDR2 ANQGSEA, per germline. The V segment lost 5 bases and the J segment 1 base; nucleotides outside the gene matches: 7. DNA for the CDR3: TGCAGCGTTTGGGACAGGGAGGGGGGCACAGATACGCAGTATTTT. This sequence encodes CSVWDREGGTDTQYF.

The rearrangement joins TRBV27 to TRBJ2-5; weak D call: TRBD2 (6 bases). CDR1 and CDR2 from the germline V gene are MNHEY and SMNVEV (reference sequence). The CDR3 contains 15 residues. The germline V and J ends were trimmed by 4 bases and 2 bases, with 14 bases remaining between them. CDR3: CASSYQGGLQETQYF. The CDR3 DNA reads as TGTGCCAGCAGTTACCAGGGAGGCCTACAAGAGACCCAGTACTTC.

The rearrangement uses TRBV6-2 or TRBV6-3 and TRBJ2-7, with no clear D. Trimming shortened V by 2 bases and J by 0 bases, and 11 bases separated the two germline ends. The CDR3 is made up of 15 amino acids. Germline CDR1 and CDR2: MNHEY and SVGEGT. The chain's CDR3 is CASSYPRSGSYEQYF. CDR3 sequence (DNA): TGTGCCAGCAGTTACCCCCGTTCAGGCTCCTACGAGCAGTACTTC.

The J gene is TRBJ1-4, the V gene TRBV7-9; tentative D call: TRBD1 (6 bases). This CDR3 region has 15 residues. Germline-derived CDR1 and CDR2 are SEHNR and FQNEAQ (reference sequence). V shed 7 bases and J shed 7 bases, with 19 bases lying between them. As DNA, the CDR3 is TGTGCCAGCACGACGGGACAAGAAGTTAGTGAAAAACTGTTTTTT. The encoded protein is CASTTGQEVSEKLFF.

The chain carries TRBV18 and TRBJ1-2; D is possibly TRBD1 (6 bases). The V gene lost 2 bases and the J gene lost 2 bases, with 9 bases spanning the gap. CDR1 is KGHSH, CDR2 LQKENI, per germline. The CDR3 is made up of 14 amino acids. In DNA form, the CDR3 reads TGTGCCAGCTCACCAAGGGACACAAACTATGGCTACACCTTC. Residues: CASSPRDTNYGYTF. Variable domain in full (rest from reference TRBV18 and TRBJ1-2): NAGVMQNPRHLVRRRGQEARLRCSPMKGHSHVYWYRQLPEEGLKFMVYLQKENIIDESGMPKERFSAEFPKEGPSILRIQQVVRGDSAAYFCASSPRDTNYGYTFGSGTRLTVV.

The sample holds a few counts of this clone. The genes are TRBV5-4 and TRBJ1-1; 7 nucleotides line up with TRBD1. Losses at the gene ends were 4 bases for V and 3 bases for J; bases not matched to a gene: 6. CDR3 length equals 14 residues. Germline loops: CDR1 SGHNT, CDR2 YYREEE (reference sequence). The CDR3 spells CASSLGQRDTEAFF. CDR3 in DNA: TGTGCCAGCAGCCTGGGACAGAGAGACACTGAAGCTTTCTTT.

The chain links TRBV30 to TRBJ1-1, with a possible D match to TRBD1 (5 bases). The ends were cut back, 5 bases at V and 0 bases at J, with 16 bases in the middle. Germline CDR1 is GTSNPN and CDR2 is SVGIG (reference sequence). CDR3 length equals 15 residues. CDR3 sequence reads: CAWYDIDRMNTEAFF. CDR3 DNA: TGTGCCTGGTACGATATCGACAGAATGAACACTGAAGCTTTCTTT. Based on the CDR3 plus reference TRBV30 and TRBJ1-1, the full variable domain is SQTIHQWPATLVQPVGSPLSLECTVEGTSNPNLYWYRQAAGRGLQLLFYSVGIGQISSEVPQNLSASRPQDRQFILSSKKLLLSDSGFYLCAWYDIDRMNTEAFFGQGTRLTVV.

The chain couples TRBV12-1 to TRBJ2-3; the D call in the table, TRBD2, was not verified against the DNA. TRBV12-1 is a known pseudogene. CDR3 length equals 17 residues. The CDR3 reads CASSFSPSGGLGDTQYF. In DNA form, the CDR3 reads TGTGCCAGCAGCTTTTCCCCCAGCGGAGGCTTAGGAGATACGCAGTATTTT.

The J gene is TRBJ1-3, the V gene TRBV29-1; D unresolved. Per germline, CDR1 SQVTM and CDR2 ANQGSEA. Trimming shortened V by 5 bases and J by 0 bases, and 11 bases separated the two germline ends. CDR3 size: 14 residues. The CDR3 loop is CSVPADSSGNTIYF. DNA for the CDR3: TGCAGCGTTCCTGCCGACTCCTCTGGAAACACCATATATTTT.